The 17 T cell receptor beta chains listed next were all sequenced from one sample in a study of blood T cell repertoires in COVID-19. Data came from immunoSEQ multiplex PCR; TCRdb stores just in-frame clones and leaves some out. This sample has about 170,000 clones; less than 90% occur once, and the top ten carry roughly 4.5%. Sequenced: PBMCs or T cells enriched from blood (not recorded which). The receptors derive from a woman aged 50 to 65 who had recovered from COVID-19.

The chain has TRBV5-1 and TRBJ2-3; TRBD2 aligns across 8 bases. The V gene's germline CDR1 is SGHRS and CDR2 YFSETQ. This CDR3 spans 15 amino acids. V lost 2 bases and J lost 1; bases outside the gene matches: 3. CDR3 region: CASSFGRGGTDTQYF. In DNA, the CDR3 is TGCGCCAGCAGCTTCGGGCGGGGGGGCACAGATACGCAGTATTTT.

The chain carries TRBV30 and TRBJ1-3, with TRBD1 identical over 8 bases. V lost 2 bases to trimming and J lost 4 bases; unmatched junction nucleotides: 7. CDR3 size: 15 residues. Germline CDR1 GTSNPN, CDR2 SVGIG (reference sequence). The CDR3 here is CAWSSLGTGGNTIYF. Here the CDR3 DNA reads TGTGCCTGGAGTTCCCTTGGGACAGGCGGAAACACCATATATTTT.

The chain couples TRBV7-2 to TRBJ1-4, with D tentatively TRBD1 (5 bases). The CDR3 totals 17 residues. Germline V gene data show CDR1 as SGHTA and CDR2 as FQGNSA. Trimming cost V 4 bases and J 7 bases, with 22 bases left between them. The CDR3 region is CASSWVVPGQGSEKLFF. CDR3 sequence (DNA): TGTGCCAGCAGCTGGGTCGTCCCAGGGCAGGGTAGTGAAAAACTGTTTTTT.

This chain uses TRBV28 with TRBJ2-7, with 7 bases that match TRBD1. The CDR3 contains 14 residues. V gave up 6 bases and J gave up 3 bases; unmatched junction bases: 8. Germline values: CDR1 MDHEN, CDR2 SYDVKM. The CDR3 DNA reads TGTGCCAGCAGCAATCAGGGGGACGGCTACGAGCAGTACGTC. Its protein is CASSNQGDGYEQYV.

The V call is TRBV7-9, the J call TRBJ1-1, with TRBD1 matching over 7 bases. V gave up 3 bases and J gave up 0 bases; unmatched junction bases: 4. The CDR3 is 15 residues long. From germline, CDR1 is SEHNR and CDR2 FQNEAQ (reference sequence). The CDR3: CASSFSTGMNTEAFF. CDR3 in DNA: TGTGCCAGCAGCTTTTCGACAGGGATGAACACTGAAGCTTTCTTT. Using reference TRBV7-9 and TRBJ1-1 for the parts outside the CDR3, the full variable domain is DTGVSQNPRHKITKRGQNVTFRCDPISEHNRLYWYRQTLGQGPEFLTYFQNEAQLEKSRLLSDRFSAERPKGSFSTLEIQRTEQGDSAMYLCASSFSTGMNTEAFFGQGTRLTVV.

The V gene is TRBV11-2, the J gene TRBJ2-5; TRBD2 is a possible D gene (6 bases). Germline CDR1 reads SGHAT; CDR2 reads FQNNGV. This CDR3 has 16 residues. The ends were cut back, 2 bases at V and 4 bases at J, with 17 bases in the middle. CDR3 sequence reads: CASSLLGQGGGETQYF. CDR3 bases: TGTGCCAGCAGCTTATTAGGGCAGGGAGGCGGAGAGACCCAGTACTTC. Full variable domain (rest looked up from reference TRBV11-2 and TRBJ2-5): EAGVAQSPRYKIIEKRQSVAFWCNPISGHATLYWYQQILGQGPKLLIQFQNNGVVDDSQLPKDRFSAERLKGVDSTLKIQPAKLEDSAVYLCASSLLGQGGGETQYFGPGTRLLVL.

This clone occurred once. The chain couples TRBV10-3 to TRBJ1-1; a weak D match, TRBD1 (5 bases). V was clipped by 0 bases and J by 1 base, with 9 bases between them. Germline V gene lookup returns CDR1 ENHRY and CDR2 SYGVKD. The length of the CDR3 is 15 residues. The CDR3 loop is CAISESGGKNTEAFF. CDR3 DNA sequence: TGTGCCATCAGTGAGTCGGGGGGTAAGAACACTGAAGCTTTCTTT.

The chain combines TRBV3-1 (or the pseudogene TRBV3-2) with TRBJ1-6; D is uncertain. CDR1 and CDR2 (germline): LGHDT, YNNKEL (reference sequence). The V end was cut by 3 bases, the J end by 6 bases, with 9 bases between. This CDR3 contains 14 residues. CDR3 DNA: TGTGCCAGCAGCCAGGGCAGTAGTAATTCACCCCTCCACTTT. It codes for CASSQGSSNSPLHF.

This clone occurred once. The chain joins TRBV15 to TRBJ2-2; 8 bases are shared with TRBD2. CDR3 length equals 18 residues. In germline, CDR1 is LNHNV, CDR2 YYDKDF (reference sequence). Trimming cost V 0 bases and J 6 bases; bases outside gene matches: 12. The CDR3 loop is CATSRERIIAGTAGELFF. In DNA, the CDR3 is TGTGCCACCAGCAGAGAACGAATAATAGCGGGAACCGCCGGGGAGCTGTTTTTT.

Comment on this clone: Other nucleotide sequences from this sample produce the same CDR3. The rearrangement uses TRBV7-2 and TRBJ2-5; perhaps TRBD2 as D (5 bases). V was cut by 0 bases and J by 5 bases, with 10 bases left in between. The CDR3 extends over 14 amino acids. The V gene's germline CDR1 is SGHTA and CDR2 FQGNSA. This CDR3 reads CASSLAGLGETQYF. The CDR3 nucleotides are TGTGCCAGCAGCTTAGCCGGACTGGGGGAGACCCAGTACTTC.

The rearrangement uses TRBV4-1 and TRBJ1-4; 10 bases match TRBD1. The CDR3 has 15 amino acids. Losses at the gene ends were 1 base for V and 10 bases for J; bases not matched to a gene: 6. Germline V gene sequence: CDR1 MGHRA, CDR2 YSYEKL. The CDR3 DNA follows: TGCGCCAGCAGCCAAGGCTCCGGGACAGGGGCAAAACTGTTTTTT. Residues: CASSQGSGTGAKLFF.

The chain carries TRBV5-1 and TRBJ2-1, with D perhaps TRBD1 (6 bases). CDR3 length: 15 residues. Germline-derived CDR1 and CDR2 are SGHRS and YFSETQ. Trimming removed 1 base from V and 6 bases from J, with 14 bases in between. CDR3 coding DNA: TGCGCCAGCAGCTTGTCTATTGCAGGGGTCAATGAGCAGTTCTTC. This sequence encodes CASSLSIAGVNEQFF. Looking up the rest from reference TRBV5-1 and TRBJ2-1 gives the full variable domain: KAGVTQTPRYLIKTRGQQVTLSCSPISGHRSVSWYQQTPGQGLQFLFEYFSETQRNKGNFPGRFSGRQFSNSRSEMNVSTLELGDSALYLCASSLSIAGVNEQFFGPGTRLTVL.

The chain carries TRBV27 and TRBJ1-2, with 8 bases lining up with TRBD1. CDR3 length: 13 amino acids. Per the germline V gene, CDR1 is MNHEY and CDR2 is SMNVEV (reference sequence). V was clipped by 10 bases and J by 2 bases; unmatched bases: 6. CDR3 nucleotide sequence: TGTGCCACCAGGGGGCGCGCGAACTATGGCTACACCTTC. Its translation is CATRGRANYGYTF.

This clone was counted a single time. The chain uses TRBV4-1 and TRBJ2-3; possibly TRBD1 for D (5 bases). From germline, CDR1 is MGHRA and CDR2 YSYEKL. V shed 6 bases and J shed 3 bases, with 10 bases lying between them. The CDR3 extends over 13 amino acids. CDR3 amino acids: CASSLSGTDTQYF. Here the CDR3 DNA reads TGCGCCAGCAGTCTATCAGGGACAGATACGCAGTATTTT.

The CDR3 is CASSVTGYPNYGYTF. Written as DNA, the CDR3 is TGTGCCAGCAGCGTAACAGGGTACCCAAACTATGGCTACACCTTC. V is TRBV6-5 and J is TRBJ1-2; tentatively, D is TRBD1 (6 bases). The CDR3 has 15 amino acids. V was trimmed by 6 bases and J by 2 bases, leaving 16 bases between them. The germline CDR1 and CDR2 sequences are MNHEY and SVGAGI.

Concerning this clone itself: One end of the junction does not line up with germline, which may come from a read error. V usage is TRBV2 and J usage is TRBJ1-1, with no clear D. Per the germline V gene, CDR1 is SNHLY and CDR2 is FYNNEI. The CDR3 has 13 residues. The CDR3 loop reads CATSAWVRTEAFF. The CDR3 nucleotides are TGTGCCACCAGTGCCTGGGTGCGGACTGAAGCTTTCTTT.

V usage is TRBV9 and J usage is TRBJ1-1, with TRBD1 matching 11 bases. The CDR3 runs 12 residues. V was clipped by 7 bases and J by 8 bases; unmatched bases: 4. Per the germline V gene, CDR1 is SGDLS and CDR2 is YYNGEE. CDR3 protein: CASGQGAREAFF. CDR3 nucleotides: TGTGCCAGCGGACAGGGGGCCCGAGAAGCTTTCTTT.